The 30 T cell receptor beta chains below all came from one sample that was sequenced in a study of cytomegalovirus exposure and HLA in healthy donors. PCR amplification relied on 60 Vbeta primers (plus 13 Jbeta primers). Sequenced by immunoSEQ multiplex PCR; TCRdb stores in-frame clones only, minus some. This sample has 150,000 or so clones, with just under 75% found just once. Material for sequencing was PBMCs. These receptors originate from a woman between 18 and 30 years old in good health and CMV-seronegative.

A remark on this clone: The junction and the germline gene differ at one end; a read error may be behind it. Within the sample, other DNA sequences also encode this same CDR3. V is TRBV7-2 and J is TRBJ1-2, with 10 nucleotides matching TRBD1. Germline V gene lookup returns CDR1 SGHTA and CDR2 FQGNSA. This CDR3 comprises 14 residues. The CDR3 is CASSTGQGGYGYTF. CDR3 nucleotide sequence: TGCGCCAGCAGCACCGGACAGGGGGGCTATGGCTACACCTTC. Drawing the rest from reference TRBV7-2 and TRBJ1-2, the complete variable domain is GAGVSQSPSNKVTEKGKDVELRCDPISGHTALYWYRQSLGQGLEFLIYFQGNSAPDKSGLPSDRFSAERTGGSVSTLTIQRTQQEDSAVYLCASSTGQGGYGYTFGSGTRLTVV.

This chain joins TRBV29-1 and TRBJ1-1; D remains ambiguous. Trimming left V 4 bases short and J 2 bases short, with 17 bases between. The length of the CDR3 is 15 residues. Germline V CDR1 and CDR2: SQVTM, ANQGSEA. This chain's CDR3 is CSVAFLQARNTEAFF. The CDR3 nucleotides are TGCAGCGTTGCGTTCCTGCAAGCTCGTAACACTGAAGCTTTCTTT.

The chain uses TRBV5-4 and TRBJ2-1; unclear D gene. Germline V gives CDR1 SGHNT, CDR2 YYREEE (reference sequence). The CDR3 loop spans 17 amino acids. V gave up 0 bases and J gave up 2 bases, with 15 bases separating them. The CDR3 sequence: CASSLESILNPYNEQFF. CDR3 DNA sequence: TGTGCCAGCAGCTTGGAAAGTATACTGAATCCCTACAATGAGCAGTTCTTC.

This clone was observed a few times. This chain connects TRBV27 to TRBJ1-5, with TRBD1 as a possible D gene (6 bases). V lost 6 bases and J lost 4, with 19 bases in between. This CDR3 region has 16 residues. Germline CDR1 reads MNHEY; CDR2 reads SMNVEV (reference sequence). Written as DNA, the CDR3 is TGTGCCAGCAGGCCTACTAGGGGGTCAGGGAATCAGCCCCAGCATTTT. Protein sequence: CASRPTRGSGNQPQHF.

This clone occurred once. The chain links TRBV4-1 to TRBJ2-1; perhaps TRBD1 as D (6 bases). Trimming took 0 bases from V and 7 from J, leaving 22 bases between them. The CDR3 is made up of 18 amino acids. The germline gives CDR1 MGHRA, CDR2 YSYEKL. Written as DNA, the CDR3 is TGCGCCAGCAGCCAAGATTTGGGGGCGGGTATCAGCTGGAATGAGCAGTTCTTC. Encoded protein: CASSQDLGAGISWNEQFF.

The chain carries TRBV6-5 and TRBJ2-5; TRBD1 matches 7 bases. The CDR3 contains 14 residues. CDR1 MNHEY and CDR2 SVGAGI come from the germline V gene. The V and J ends lost 6 bases and 4 bases, in that order; junction bases with no gene match: 8. DNA of the CDR3: TGTGCCAGCAGAAAGAGGGGGCAGGGAGAGACCCAGTACTTC. Encoded protein: CASRKRGQGETQYF.

The chain has TRBV14 and TRBJ1-4; D is unclear. V lost 3 bases and J 8 bases, leaving 13 bases between the germline ends. Germline CDR1 and CDR2: SGHDN and FVKESK. This CDR3 is 14 amino acids long. CDR3 amino acids: CASSQRYPREKLFF. CDR3 DNA sequence: TGTGCCAGCAGCCAGCGCTACCCCCGGGAAAAACTGTTTTTT.

The chain combines TRBV30 with TRBJ1-5; weak D call: TRBD1 (5 bases). The CDR3 has 12 amino acids. The V end lost 1 base, the J end lost 4 bases, and 5 bases lay between the germline ends. In germline, CDR1 is GTSNPN, CDR2 SVGIG (reference sequence). The CDR3 reads CAWSGQNQPQHF. CDR3 nucleotides: TGTGCCTGGAGTGGACAGAATCAGCCCCAGCATTTT.

The chain couples TRBV13 to TRBJ2-7; possible D gene TRBD1, 5 bases. Trimming took 2 bases from V and 5 from J, leaving 16 bases between them. This CDR3 region has 15 residues. The germline gives CDR1 PRHDT, CDR2 FYEKMQ (reference sequence). CDR3 sequence (DNA): TGTGCCAGCAGCTTAAGTTTAAGGGGCATACACGAGCAGTACTTC. Its translation is CASSLSLRGIHEQYF.

The chain carries TRBV18 and TRBJ1-2; no reliable D call. CDR1 is KGHSH, CDR2 LQKENI, per germline. Trimming took off 3 bases at V and 0 bases at J, with 5 bases between the two ends. The CDR3 totals 13 residues. The CDR3 nucleotides are TGTGCCAGCTCACCGGCAGCTAACTATGGCTACACCTTC. Translating gives CASSPAANYGYTF.

This chain uses TRBV29-1 with TRBJ2-1; no reliable D call. Trimming removed 2 bases at V and 1 base at J, with 9 bases between. In germline, CDR1 is SQVTM, CDR2 ANQGSEA. CDR3 length: 14 amino acids. This chain's CDR3 is CSVEPAVSYNEQFF. The CDR3 DNA is TGCAGCGTTGAACCCGCGGTTTCCTACAATGAGCAGTTCTTC.

The chain uses TRBV18 and TRBJ2-5; 7 bases align to TRBD1. The germline V gene has CDR1 KGHSH and CDR2 LQKENI. Trimming removed 4 bases from V and 4 bases from J; junction bases left unmatched: 6. The CDR3 is 14 amino acids. This chain's CDR3 is CASSLTQGPETQYF. Here the CDR3 DNA reads TGTGCCAGCTCACTGACACAGGGGCCAGAGACCCAGTACTTC. The variable domain in full, with the rest retrieved from reference TRBV18 and TRBJ2-5, is NAGVMQNPRHLVRRRGQEARLRCSPMKGHSHVYWYRQLPEEGLKFMVYLQKENIIDESGMPKERFSAEFPKEGPSILRIQQVVRGDSAAYFCASSLTQGPETQYFGPGTRLLVL.

This chain connects TRBV2 to TRBJ2-7, with 11 bases lining up with TRBD2. V lost 6 bases, J lost 1 base, and 11 bases stayed unmatched. The CDR3 has 17 residues. Germline CDR1 reads SNHLY; CDR2 reads FYNNEI. This chain's CDR3 is CASSLTSGTKASYEQYV. The CDR3 region has the DNA TGTGCCAGCAGCTTGACTAGCGGGACCAAGGCTTCCTACGAGCAGTACGTC.

J is TRBJ1-1 and V is TRBV7-9, with a possible D match to TRBD1 (5 bases). The CDR3 spans 15 residues. Germline V lookup: CDR1 SEHNR, CDR2 FQNEAQ (reference sequence). Between the trimmed V and J ends, which lost 5 bases and 4 bases, there was a span of 17 bases. The CDR3 sequence is CASSPVGGGLTEAFF. CDR3 bases: TGTGCCAGCAGCCCTGTGGGGGGGGGACTCACTGAAGCTTTCTTT.

The chain employs TRBV7-9 and TRBJ1-4, with D unresolved. CDR1 is SEHNR, CDR2 FQNEAQ, per germline (reference sequence). Trimming cost V 3 bases and J 8 bases, with 13 bases left between them. CDR3 size: 14 residues. DNA of the CDR3: TGTGCCAGCAGCTTGAGAGGGTTCGGGGAAAAACTGTTTTTT. As protein: CASSLRGFGEKLFF.

The gene calls are TRBV29-1 and TRBJ1-1, with a possible D match to TRBD1 (5 bases). CDR1 is SQVTM, CDR2 ANQGSEA, per germline. V lost 6 bases and J lost 3, with 23 bases in between. The CDR3 is made up of 16 amino acids. The DNA for the CDR3 is TGCAGCGTCCCCCCGGTGGGGGGAGGACGAGACACTGAAGCTTTCTTT. This encodes CSVPPVGGGRDTEAFF.

The genes are TRBV30 and TRBJ1-5; no definite D call. The CDR3 runs to 13 residues. The germline V and J ends were trimmed by 0 bases and 1 base, with 4 bases remaining between them. CDR1 and CDR2 (germline): GTSNPN, SVGIG (reference sequence). For the CDR3, the DNA is TGTGCCTGGAGTGTGCGCAGCAATCAGCCCCAGCATTTT. This codes for CAWSVRSNQPQHF.

The chain is built from TRBV23-1 and TRBJ2-7; 7 positions match TRBD1. TRBV23-1 has ORF status, its function being uncertain. The CDR3 contains 14 residues. J lost 3 bases, V lost 8 bases, and 10 bases had no gene match. CDR3 in DNA: TGCGCCAGCGGCCCGGGACAGCAATTCTACGAGCAGTACGTC. Translation gives CASGPGQQFYEQYV.

In this sample, this clone turned up a few times. The chain recombines TRBV25-1 with TRBJ1-1; the D is unclear. The CDR3 has 13 amino acids. Germline V gene sequence: CDR1 MGHDK, CDR2 SYGVNS. Trimming left V 2 bases short and J 1 base short, with 5 bases between. For the CDR3, the DNA is TGTGCCAGCAGTGAACCAGGGAACACTGAAGCTTTCTTT. As protein: CASSEPGNTEAFF.

J is TRBJ2-2 and V is TRBV18; 10 bases line up with TRBD2. Germline CDR1 reads KGHSH; CDR2 reads LQKENI. The CDR3 is made up of 17 amino acids. The J segment lost 7 bases and the V segment lost 4 bases, leaving 12 bases of the junction unmatched. The CDR3 spells CASSLYDGTSDGGELFF. CDR3 sequence (DNA): TGTGCCAGCTCACTTTACGACGGGACTAGCGATGGCGGGGAGCTGTTTTTT.

With respect to this clone: Here the CDR3 omits its conserved ending phenylalanine or tryptophan, so a read error is the likely source. The chain couples TRBV2 to TRBJ1-2, with D perhaps TRBD1 (6 bases). The CDR3 is made up of 15 amino acids. V was clipped by 1 base and J by 1 base, with 10 bases between them. Germline CDR1 SNHLY, CDR2 FYNNEI. This chain's CDR3 is CASSEETGLNYGYTL. As DNA, the CDR3 is TGTGCCAGCAGTGAAGAGACAGGCCTTAACTATGGCTACACCCTC.

J is TRBJ2-5 and V is TRBV6-6; D is undetermined. V lost 5 bases, J lost 4 bases, and 5 bases lay in between. Germline values: CDR1 MNHNY, CDR2 SVGAGI (reference sequence). This CDR3 has 11 residues. This CDR3 reads CASSLRETQYF. CDR3 coding DNA: TGTGCCAGCAGTCTTAGAGAGACCCAGTACTTC.

V is TRBV5-4 and J is TRBJ1-2, with D perhaps TRBD1 (6 bases). The germline CDR1 and CDR2 sequences are SGHNT and YYREEE (reference sequence). Trimming removed 1 base at V and 1 base at J, with 11 bases between. The CDR3 has 15 residues. The CDR3 sequence: CASSLWYRDNYGYTF. In DNA, the CDR3 is TGTGCCAGCAGCTTGTGGTACAGGGATAACTATGGCTACACCTTC.

This clone was observed once. CDR3 loop: CASGSSQTVGQAEGYTF. DNA of the CDR3: TGTGCTAGTGGTTCCTCACAAACGGTGGGACAGGCGGAAGGCTACACCTTC. V and J are TRBV12-5 and TRBJ1-2, with 8 bases matching TRBD1. Unmatched junction bases numbered 18, after V lost 4 bases and J lost 8 bases. Germline values: CDR1 LGHNT, CDR2 FRNRAP. CDR3 size: 17 residues.

The gene calls are TRBV10-1 and TRBJ2-1; D is unresolved. The V gene's germline CDR1 is WNHNN and CDR2 SYGVQD (reference sequence). V was pared by 0 bases and J by 7 bases, with 7 bases between. The CDR3 runs to 13 residues. CDR3 nucleotides: TGCGCCAGCAGTGAGTCGGCGCGGAATGAGCAGTTCTTC. Its translation: CASSESARNEQFF.

The CDR3 DNA reads TGCAGCGTTAGCGGGGAGGCCGAAGATACGCAGTATTTT. This encodes CSVSGEAEDTQYF. The chain employs TRBV29-1 and TRBJ2-3, with 7 nucleotides matching TRBD2. CDR1 is SQVTM and CDR2 is ANQGSEA in the germline V gene. The CDR3 sequence is 13 residues long. Unmatched junction bases numbered 7, after V lost 5 bases and J lost 5 bases.

The rearrangement joins TRBV11-2 to TRBJ1-2, with TRBD1 as a possible D gene (5 bases). Germline V gene lookup returns CDR1 SGHAT and CDR2 FQNNGV. Between the trimmed V and J ends, which lost 0 bases and 14 bases, there was a span of 16 bases. CDR3 length equals 13 residues. The CDR3 is CASSLDRGRVWTF. The DNA of the CDR3 is TGTGCCAGCAGCTTAGATCGTGGCAGGGTGTGGACCTTC.

The rearrangement joins TRBV2 to TRBJ1-5; 7 nucleotides match TRBD1. Germline loops: CDR1 SNHLY, CDR2 FYNNEI. Trimming at V came to 6 bases and at J to 3 bases, leaving 8 bases not matched to a gene. The CDR3 loop spans 15 amino acids. This CDR3 is CASSHTGEHNQPQHF. CDR3 in DNA: TGTGCCAGCAGCCACACAGGGGAGCACAATCAGCCCCAGCATTTT.

This chain uses TRBV5-1 with TRBJ2-3, with 9 bases matching TRBD2. Unmatched junction bases numbered 11, after V lost 3 bases and J lost 6 bases. Germline CDR1 and CDR2: SGHRS and YFSETQ. CDR3 length: 16 residues. The CDR3 region has the DNA TGCGCCAGCAGCTCCAGAGTAGCGGGAGCCGGGGATACGCAGTATTTT. Residues: CASSSRVAGAGDTQYF.

This clone has just a few counts. The chain uses TRBV7-9 and TRBJ2-2, with a tentative D call TRBD2 (5 bases). The germline V gene encodes CDR1 SEHNR and CDR2 FQNEAQ (reference sequence). The CDR3 totals 14 residues. V lost 1 base to trimming and J lost 4 bases, with 7 bases between them. In DNA form, the CDR3 reads TGTGCCAGCAGCTTAGAGGGAGCCACCGGGGAGCTGTTTTTT. Its protein is CASSLEGATGELFF.